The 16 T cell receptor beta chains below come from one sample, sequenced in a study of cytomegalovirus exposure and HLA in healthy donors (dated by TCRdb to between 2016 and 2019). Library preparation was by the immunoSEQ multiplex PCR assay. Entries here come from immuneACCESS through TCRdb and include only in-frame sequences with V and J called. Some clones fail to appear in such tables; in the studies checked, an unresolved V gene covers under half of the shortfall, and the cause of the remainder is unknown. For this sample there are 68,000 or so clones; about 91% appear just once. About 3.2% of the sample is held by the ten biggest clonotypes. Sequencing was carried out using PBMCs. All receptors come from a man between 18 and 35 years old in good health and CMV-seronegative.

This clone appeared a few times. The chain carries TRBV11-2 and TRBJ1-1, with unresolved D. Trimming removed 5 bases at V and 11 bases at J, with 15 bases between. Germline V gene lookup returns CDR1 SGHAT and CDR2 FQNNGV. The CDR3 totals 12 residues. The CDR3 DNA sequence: TGTGCCAGCAGCCCAACGGGAGCCAGGGCTTTCTTT. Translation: CASSPTGARAFF.

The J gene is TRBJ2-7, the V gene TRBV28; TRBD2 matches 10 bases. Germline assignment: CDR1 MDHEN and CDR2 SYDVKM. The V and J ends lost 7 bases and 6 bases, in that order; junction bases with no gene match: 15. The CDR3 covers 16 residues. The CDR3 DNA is TGTGCCAGCAACGGACAGGGAGGGAGCGGGAGGGGCGAGCAGTACTTC. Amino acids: CASNGQGGSGRGEQYF.

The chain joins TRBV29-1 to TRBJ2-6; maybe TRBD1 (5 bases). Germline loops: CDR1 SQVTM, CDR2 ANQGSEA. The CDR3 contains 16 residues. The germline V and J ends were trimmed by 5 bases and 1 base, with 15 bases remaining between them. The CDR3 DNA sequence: TGCAGCGTTAAAGTACAGGAGTATTCTGGGGCCAACGTCCTGACTTTC. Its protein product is CSVKVQEYSGANVLTF.

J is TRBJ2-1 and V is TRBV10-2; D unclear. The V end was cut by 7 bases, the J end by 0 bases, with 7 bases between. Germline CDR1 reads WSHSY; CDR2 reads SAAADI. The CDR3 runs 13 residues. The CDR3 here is CASKSFSYNEQFF. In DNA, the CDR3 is TGCGCCAGCAAGAGCTTCTCCTACAATGAGCAGTTCTTC.

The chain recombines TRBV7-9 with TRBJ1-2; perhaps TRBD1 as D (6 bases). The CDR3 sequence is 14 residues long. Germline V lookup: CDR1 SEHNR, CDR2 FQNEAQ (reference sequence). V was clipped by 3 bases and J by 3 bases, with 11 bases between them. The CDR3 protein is CASSLGTPYYGYTF. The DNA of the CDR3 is TGTGCCAGCAGCTTGGGGACACCATACTATGGCTACACCTTC.

CDR3 loop: CSVRPSLYRGETQYF. In DNA form, the CDR3 reads TGCAGCGTCCGACCTAGCCTTTATCGAGGGGAGACCCAGTACTTC. This chain uses TRBV29-1 with TRBJ2-5, with a tentative D call TRBD2 (5 bases). Between the trimmed V and J ends, which lost 6 bases and 5 bases, there was a span of 22 bases. This CDR3 has 15 residues. The germline V gene has CDR1 SQVTM and CDR2 ANQGSEA.

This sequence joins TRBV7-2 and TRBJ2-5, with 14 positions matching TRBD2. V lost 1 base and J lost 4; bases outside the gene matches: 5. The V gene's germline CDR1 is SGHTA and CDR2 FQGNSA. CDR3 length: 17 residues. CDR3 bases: TGTGCCAGCAGCTTAGTTGGGACTAGCGGGAGTGGAGAGACCCAGTACTTC. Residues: CASSLVGTSGSGETQYF.

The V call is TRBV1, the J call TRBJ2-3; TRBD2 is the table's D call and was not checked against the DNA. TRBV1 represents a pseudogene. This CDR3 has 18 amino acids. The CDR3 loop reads CTSSQGIRLAGNTDTQYF. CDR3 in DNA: TGCACCAGCAGCCAAGGGATCCGACTAGCGGGAAACACAGATACGCAGTATTTT.

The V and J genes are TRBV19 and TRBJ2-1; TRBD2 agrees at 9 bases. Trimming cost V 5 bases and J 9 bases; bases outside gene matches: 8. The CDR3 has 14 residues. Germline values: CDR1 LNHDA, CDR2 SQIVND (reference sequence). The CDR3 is CASSDDGTSSEQFF. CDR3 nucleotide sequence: TGTGCCAGTAGTGACGACGGGACTAGCAGTGAGCAGTTCTTC.

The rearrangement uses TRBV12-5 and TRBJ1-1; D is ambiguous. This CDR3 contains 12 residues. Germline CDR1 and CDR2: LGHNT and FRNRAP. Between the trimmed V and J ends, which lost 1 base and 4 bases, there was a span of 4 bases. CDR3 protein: CASGLDLTEAFF. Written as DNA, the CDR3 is TGTGCTAGTGGTTTGGATCTCACTGAAGCTTTCTTT.

Here the CDR3 reads CASSPRHVVYSNQPQHF. In DNA form, the CDR3 reads TGTGCCAGCAGCCCCCGACACGTAGTCTATAGCAATCAGCCCCAGCATTTT. V and J are TRBV28 and TRBJ1-5; D call uncertain. V was trimmed by 6 bases and J by 0 bases, leaving 18 bases between them. The CDR3 has 17 residues. Germline assignment: CDR1 MDHEN and CDR2 SYDVKM. The complete variable domain, with remaining parts taken from reference TRBV28 and TRBJ1-5, reads DVKVTQSSRYLVKRTGEKVFLECVQDMDHENMFWYRQDPGLGLRLIYFSYDVKMKEKGDIPEGYSVSREKKERFSLILESASTNQTSMYLCASSPRHVVYSNQPQHFGDGTRLSIL.

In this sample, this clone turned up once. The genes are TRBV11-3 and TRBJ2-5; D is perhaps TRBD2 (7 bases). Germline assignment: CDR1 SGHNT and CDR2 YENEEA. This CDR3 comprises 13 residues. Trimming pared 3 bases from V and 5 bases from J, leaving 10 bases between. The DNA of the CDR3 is TGTGCCAGCAGCTTCCGGGGGGCCGAGACCCAGTACTTC. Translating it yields CASSFRGAETQYF.

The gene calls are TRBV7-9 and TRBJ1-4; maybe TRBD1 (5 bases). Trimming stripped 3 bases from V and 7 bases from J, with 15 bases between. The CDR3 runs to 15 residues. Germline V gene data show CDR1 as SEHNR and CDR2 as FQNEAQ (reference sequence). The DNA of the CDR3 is TGTGCCAGCAGCTTTGGTCAGGGAAATATTGAAAAACTGTTTTTT. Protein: CASSFGQGNIEKLFF.

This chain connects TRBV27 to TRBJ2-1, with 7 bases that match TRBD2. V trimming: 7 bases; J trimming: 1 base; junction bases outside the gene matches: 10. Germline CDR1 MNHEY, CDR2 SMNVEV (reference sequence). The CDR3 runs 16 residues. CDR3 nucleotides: TGTGCCAGCAACCAATTACTAGCGACTTCCTACAATGAGCAGTTCTTC. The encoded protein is CASNQLLATSYNEQFF.

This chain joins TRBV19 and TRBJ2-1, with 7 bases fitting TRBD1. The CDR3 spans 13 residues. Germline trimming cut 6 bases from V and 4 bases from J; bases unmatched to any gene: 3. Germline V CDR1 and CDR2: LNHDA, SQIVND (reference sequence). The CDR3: CASSPTGYNEQFF. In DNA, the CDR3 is TGTGCCAGTAGCCCGACAGGGTACAATGAGCAGTTCTTC.

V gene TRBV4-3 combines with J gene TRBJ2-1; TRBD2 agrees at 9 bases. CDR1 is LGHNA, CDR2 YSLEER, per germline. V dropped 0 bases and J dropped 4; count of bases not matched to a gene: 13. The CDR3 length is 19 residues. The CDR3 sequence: CASSQEFGVAGVPYNEQFF. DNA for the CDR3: TGCGCCAGCAGCCAAGAATTCGGGGTAGCGGGAGTGCCTTACAATGAGCAGTTCTTC.